This T cell receptor beta chain came from a study of blood T cell repertoires in COVID-19. Source study methods: Amplification of reference gene primers was used by the study to estimate nucleated cell counts. Method: immunoSEQ multiplex PCR; TCRdb's copy keeps in-frame clones and lacks some. D and trimming were read from the DNA, whereas the V and J calls and clone size are those reported in that table. This table holds hundreds of thousands of clones, around 87% found once. V was cut by 6 bases and J by 7 bases, with 12 bases left in between. The length of the CDR3 is 12 residues. The V call is TRBV12-3 or TRBV12-4, the J call TRBJ2-5; the D gene is possibly TRBD2 (5 bases). The source is a man between 65 and 80 years old with acute or convalescent COVID-19. Material for sequencing was peripheral blood. The CDR3 DNA reads TGTGCCAGCAGCCGCCCCCGGGGGACCCAGTACTTC. Translated, it gives CASSRPRGTQYF.